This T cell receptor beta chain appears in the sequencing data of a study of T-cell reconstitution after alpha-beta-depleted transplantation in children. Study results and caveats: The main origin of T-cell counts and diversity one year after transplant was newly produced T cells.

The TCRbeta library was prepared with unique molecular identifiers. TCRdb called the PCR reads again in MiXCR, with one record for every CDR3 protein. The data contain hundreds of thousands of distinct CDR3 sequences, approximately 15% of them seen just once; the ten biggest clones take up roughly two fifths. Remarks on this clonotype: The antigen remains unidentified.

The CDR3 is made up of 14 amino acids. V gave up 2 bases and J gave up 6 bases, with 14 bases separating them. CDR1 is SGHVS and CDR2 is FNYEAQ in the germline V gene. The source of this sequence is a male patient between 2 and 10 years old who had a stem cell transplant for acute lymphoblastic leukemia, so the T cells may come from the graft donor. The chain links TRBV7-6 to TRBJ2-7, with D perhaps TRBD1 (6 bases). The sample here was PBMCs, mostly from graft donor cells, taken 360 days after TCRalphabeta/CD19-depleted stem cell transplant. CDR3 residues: CASSLRLSGVEQYF. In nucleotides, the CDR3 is TGTGCCAGCAGCTTACGTTTATCAGGGGTCGAGCAGTACTTC.